These 17 T cell receptor beta chains share one sample of origin, sequenced in a study of immune evolution from preneoplasia to lung adenocarcinoma. The data were produced by immunoSEQ multiplex PCR, yet TCRdb's version contains in-frame clones alone and is incomplete. The sample contains roughly 28,000 clones, about three quarters of which appear only once. The sequencing sample was made of FFPE invasive lung adenocarcinoma tissue. All receptors come from a person in their sixties with invasive lung adenocarcinoma. Some clones in this sample may be carry-over from other donors' samples.

The rearrangement joins TRBV12-5 to TRBJ2-3, with 11 bases aligning to TRBD2. This CDR3 spans 16 amino acids. CDR1 and CDR2 (germline): LGHNT, FRNRAP. V shed 6 bases and J 0 bases; nucleotides not matched to a gene: 5. DNA of the CDR3: TGTGCTAGTGGGACCGGGACTAGCGGAAGCACAGATACGCAGTATTTT. It translates to CASGTGTSGSTDTQYF. Complete variable domain (other parts from reference TRBV12-5 and TRBJ2-3): DARVTQTPRHKVTEMGQEVTMRCQPILGHNTVFWYRQTMMQGLELLAYFRNRAPLDDSGMPKDRFSAEMPDATLATLKIQPSEPRDSAVYFCASGTGTSGSTDTQYFGPGTRLTVL.

The chain employs TRBV28 and TRBJ2-5; D might be TRBD2 (6 bases). The CDR3 extends over 17 amino acids. CDR1 and CDR2 (germline): MDHEN, SYDVKM. V lost 5 bases and J 6 bases, leaving 25 bases between the germline ends. The CDR3: CASSPSTYGTGEKTQYF. The CDR3 DNA sequence: TGTGCCAGCAGTCCATCTACCTATGGGACGGGGGAGAAGACCCAGTACTTC.

The chain combines TRBV11-2 with TRBJ2-1; no clear D. Trimming removed 2 bases from V and 5 bases from J, with 7 bases in between. Germline CDR1 reads SGHAT; CDR2 reads FQNNGV. The CDR3 covers 13 residues. The CDR3 is CASSLNRHNEQFF. The CDR3 DNA reads TGTGCCAGCAGCTTAAACAGACACAATGAGCAGTTCTTC. The whole variable domain, remainder taken from reference TRBV11-2 and TRBJ2-1, is EAGVAQSPRYKIIEKRQSVAFWCNPISGHATLYWYQQILGQGPKLLIQFQNNGVVDDSQLPKDRFSAERLKGVDSTLKIQPAKLEDSAVYLCASSLNRHNEQFFGPGTRLTVL.

V usage is TRBV27 and J usage is TRBJ2-7; D ambiguous. Germline V gene sequence: CDR1 MNHEY, CDR2 SMNVEV (reference sequence). The CDR3 sequence is 13 residues long. The ends were cut back, 3 bases at V and 5 bases at J, with 11 bases in the middle. The CDR3 here is CASSFREVNEQYF. The CDR3 DNA reads TGTGCCAGCAGTTTCAGAGAGGTTAACGAGCAGTACTTC.

The CDR3 loop reads CASSLSRLVPDTQYF. In nucleotides, the CDR3 is TGTGCCAGCAGTTTATCCAGACTAGTCCCAGATACGCAGTATTTT. The V and J genes are TRBV27 and TRBJ2-3; the D gene is possibly TRBD2 (6 bases). This CDR3 is 15 amino acids long. Trimming cost V 0 bases and J 4 bases, with 11 bases left between them. CDR1 and CDR2 (germline): MNHEY, SMNVEV (reference sequence).

This clone is termed medium-sized (0.01 to 0.1%). The chain recombines TRBV2 with TRBJ1-5, with D maybe TRBD1 (6 bases). Per germline, CDR1 SNHLY and CDR2 FYNNEI. V gave up 8 bases and J gave up 0 bases, with 8 bases separating them. The CDR3 sequence is 13 residues long. CDR3 residues: CASAGDSNQPQHF. The CDR3 DNA reads as TGTGCCAGCGCAGGGGATAGCAATCAGCCCCAGCATTTT.

This sequence joins TRBV5-1 and TRBJ1-4, with TRBD1 matching over 11 bases. The V segment lost 2 bases and the J segment 7 bases; nucleotides outside the gene matches: 1. CDR1 is SGHRS and CDR2 is YFSETQ in the germline V gene. This CDR3 is built from 14 residues. The CDR3 is CASSFGQGAEKLFF. DNA for the CDR3: TGCGCCAGCAGCTTCGGACAGGGGGCTGAAAAACTGTTTTTT.

The chain links TRBV5-6 to TRBJ1-1; D is unresolved. Germline V gene data show CDR1 as SGHDT and CDR2 as YYEEEE. V lost 1 base and J lost 2, with 9 bases in between. CDR3 length: 14 residues. This CDR3 is CASSLLLPNTEAFF. The CDR3, as DNA: TGTGCCAGCAGCTTGCTCCTCCCAAACACTGAAGCTTTCTTT.

This chain uses TRBV7-2 with TRBJ2-3; 10 positions agree with TRBD2. Germline CDR1 SGHTA, CDR2 FQGNSA. CDR3 length: 16 residues. V shed 1 base and J 2 bases; nucleotides not matched to a gene: 3. The DNA for the CDR3 is TGTGCCAGCAGCTTAGGGACTAGCGGTTACACAGATACGCAGTATTTT. As protein: CASSLGTSGYTDTQYF.

The rearrangement uses TRBV7-3 and TRBJ2-7; D may be TRBD1 (6 bases). Trimming took 2 bases from V and 0 from J, leaving 11 bases between them. The CDR3 length is 15 residues. Germline CDR1 and CDR2: SGHTA and FQGTGA. The CDR3 region is CASSLQGSSSYEQYF. CDR3 sequence (DNA): TGTGCCAGCAGCTTACAGGGGAGCAGCTCCTACGAGCAGTACTTC.

This rearrangement joins TRBV9 to TRBJ2-7, with D perhaps TRBD1 or TRBD2 (6 bases each). The CDR3 runs to 13 residues. In germline, CDR1 is SGDLS, CDR2 YYNGEE. The V gene lost 2 bases and the J gene lost 6 bases, with 12 bases spanning the gap. Here the CDR3 DNA reads TGTGCCAGCAGCGTCGGGGGCAATGGCGAGCAGTACTTC. It is translated as CASSVGGNGEQYF.

This clone has just a few counts. The J gene is TRBJ1-1, the V gene TRBV5-8; the match to TRBD1 covers 8 bases. V shed 4 bases, J shed 3 bases, and the junction held 8 bases outside the gene matches. The CDR3 totals 15 residues. Germline-derived CDR1 and CDR2 are SGHTS and YDEGEE. The CDR3 nucleotides are TGTGCCAGCAGCCCCATGACAGGGGTTGACACTGAAGCTTTCTTT. Translation: CASSPMTGVDTEAFF.

This clone has only one observation. The rearrangement joins TRBV30 to TRBJ2-7; 8 bases map to TRBD2. The CDR3 runs to 15 residues. The ends lost 4 bases at V and 4 bases at J; junction bases unmatched: 12. Germline CDR1 GTSNPN, CDR2 SVGIG (reference sequence). CDR3 in amino acids: CAWIPGGGRRYEQYF. The CDR3 coding sequence is TGTGCCTGGATCCCTGGGGGCGGGAGGAGATACGAGCAGTACTTC.

The chain has TRBV12-5 and TRBJ2-7; D gene uncertain. Germline V gives CDR1 LGHNT, CDR2 FRNRAP. Trimming removed 4 bases from V and 7 bases from J, with 11 bases in between. This CDR3 is 12 amino acids long. CDR3 sequence (DNA): TGTGCTAGTGGTTGGAACCTTCTGGAGCAGTACTTC. This encodes CASGWNLLEQYF.

This rearrangement joins TRBV6-5 to TRBJ2-3; weak D call: TRBD2 (5 bases). This CDR3 contains 15 residues. The V gene's germline CDR1 is MNHEY and CDR2 SVGAGI. The V end lost 2 bases, the J end lost 6 bases, and 15 bases lay between the germline ends. The CDR3 loop is CASSYRRGNEDTQYF. CDR3 bases: TGTGCCAGCAGTTACCGACGGGGAAACGAGGATACGCAGTATTTT.

The CDR3 here is CASSDLDQGGKLFF. CDR3 DNA: TGCGCCAGCAGTGATTTGGACCAGGGAGGAAAACTGTTTTTT. The V gene is TRBV10-1, the J gene TRBJ1-4, with a possible D match to TRBD1 (5 bases). CDR1 is WNHNN and CDR2 is SYGVQD in the germline V gene (reference sequence). This CDR3 spans 14 amino acids. Trimming left V 3 bases short and J 10 bases short, with 15 bases between.

V is TRBV27 and J is TRBJ1-1; perhaps TRBD1 as D (5 bases). CDR1 is MNHEY, CDR2 SMNVEV, per germline (reference sequence). Trimming left V 2 bases short and J 1 base short, with 14 bases between. This CDR3 is built from 16 residues. The CDR3 spells CASSLNDGGPNTEAFF. CDR3 nucleotide sequence: TGTGCCAGCAGTTTAAACGACGGGGGACCGAACACTGAAGCTTTCTTT.